This T cell receptor (beta chain) was recovered during a study of control samples from healthy donors and cancer patients. Libraries were prepared by immunoSEQ multiplex PCR; TCRdb keeps only in-frame clonotypes and omits some of them. The table records roughly 69,000 clones, 83% of them present only once. The germline CDR1 and CDR2 sequences are SGHTA and FQGNSA. Trimming shortened V by 7 bases and J by 0 bases, and 19 bases separated the two germline ends. The CDR3 extends over 17 amino acids. The clonotype originates from a man aged 55-75 years in good health. Source material: blood. V usage is TRBV7-2 and J usage is TRBJ2-1; no clear D. As DNA, the CDR3 is TGTGCCAGCAACCCTAAGGTGGCGTTTCCCTCCTACAATGAGCAGTTCTTC. Residues: CASNPKVAFPSYNEQFF.